This is a list of T cell receptor beta chains from one sample in a study of CD8 T cells in ankylosing spondylitis. TCRdb re-called the 5' RACE reads through MiXCR, storing one row per CDR3 protein. The repertoire consists of about 800,000 distinct CDR3 sequences, with 12% occurring once and the leading ten covering approximately 0.46%. Material for sequencing was blood, either unsorted or a sorted T cell fraction (not recorded which). The receptors stem from a male donor with ankylosing spondylitis. Both conserved end residues are part of each CDR3.

V: TRBV6-1; J: TRBJ1-1; length: 13; CDR3: CASSETGNTEAFF
V: TRBV11-2; J: TRBJ2-2; length: 11; CDR3: CASRIAGELFF
V: TRBV7-2; J: TRBJ1-1; length: 13; CDR3: CASSLGSYTEAFF
V: TRBV7-2; J: TRBJ2-1; length: 17; CDR3: CASSFLHLAASYNEQFF
V: TRBV6-1; J: TRBJ1-5; length: 13; CDR3: CASSQSRDQPQHF
V: TRBV12-3/TRBV12-4; J: TRBJ2-5; length: 13; CDR3: CASSLGEQETQYF
V: TRBV5-5; J: TRBJ2-2; length: 18; CDR3: CASSLGSGTGEHTGELFF
V: TRBV4-3; J: TRBJ2-1; length: 13; CDR3: CASSQEMRLQQFF
V: TRBV24-1; J: TRBJ2-7; length: 15; CDR3: CATSDSAGVPYEQYF
V: TRBV20-1; J: TRBJ2-4; length: 14; CDR3: CSARDHGPLTIQYF
V: TRBV5-1; J: TRBJ1-1; length: 17; CDR3: CASSTMAGTGGSSEAFF
V: TRBV28; J: TRBJ2-3; length: 15; CDR3: CASTSTAGGEDTQYF
V: TRBV5-1; J: TRBJ2-3; length: 13; CDR3: CASSLDAGDTQYF
V: TRBV5-1; J: TRBJ2-3; length: 13; CDR3: CASWVGSTDTQYF
V: TRBV6-4; J: TRBJ1-5; length: 13; CDR3: CASSGRIGQPQHF
V: TRBV29-1; J: TRBJ2-7; length: 13; CDR3: CSVAPRGPYEQYF
V: TRBV10-3; J: TRBJ2-1; length: 13; CDR3: CAISRDRGDEQFF
V: TRBV12-3/TRBV12-4; J: TRBJ2-4; length: 14; CDR3: CASSRDTPGDIQYF
V: TRBV20-1; J: TRBJ2-5; length: 15; CDR3: CSAGPGLAAQETQYF
V: TRBV20-1; J: TRBJ2-7; length: 13; CDR3: CSAIRDRTYEQYF
V: TRBV20-1; J: TRBJ1-2; length: 13; CDR3: CSARDNRGQGYTF
V: TRBV20-1; J: TRBJ2-3; length: 13; CDR3: CSALWGRRDTQYF
V: TRBV28; J: TRBJ2-5; length: 16; CDR3: CASSNLQGAGQETQYF
V: TRBV10-3; J: TRBJ2-7; length: 12; CDR3: CAIGPPSYEQYF
V: TRBV6-5; J: TRBJ2-3; length: 14; CDR3: CASSYRDRSDTQYF
V: TRBV28; J: TRBJ2-2; length: 13; CDR3: CAITGATTGELFF
V: TRBV12-3/TRBV12-4; J: TRBJ2-5; length: 13; CDR3: CASSRGDKETQYF
V: TRBV18; J: TRBJ1-1; length: 15; CDR3: CASSPRVREGTEAFF
V: TRBV29-1; J: TRBJ2-3; length: 13; CDR3: CSVLAVSTDTQYF
V: TRBV29-1; J: TRBJ1-1; length: 14; CDR3: CSVLQGNMNTEAFF
V: TRBV7-2; J: TRBJ1-2; length: 13; CDR3: CASSPQGEGGYTF
V: TRBV20-1; J: TRBJ2-1; length: 11; CDR3: CSAHEGGPQFF